The rows below give T cell receptor beta chains drawn from one sample of a study of T cell responses to AZD1222 COVID-19 vaccine. TCRdb's table, derived via immunoSEQ multiplex PCR, lists solely in-frame clones and lacks some. The table records around 120,000 clones, around 90% of them present only once. The starting material was peripheral blood, obtained 28 days after the second AZD1222 dose. These receptor sequences come from an adult who received the AZD1222 COVID-19 vaccine. Each CDR3 is given with its conserved first and last residue. D genes are given only for firm matches.

>16|TRBV5-4|TRBD2|TRBJ2-7
TGTGCCAGCAGCTCAATCAGCGGGAGCATCCCCTACGAGCAGTACTTC
CASSSISGSIPYEQYF
>14|TRBV6-4|-|TRBJ1-3
TGTGCCAGCAGACTAGGCGCCTCTGGAAACACCATATATTTT
CASRLGASGNTIYF
>15|TRBV20-1|TRBD1|TRBJ2-7
TGCAGTGCTAGTTATTTGGGACAGTCTCCCTACGAGCAGTACTTC
CSASYLGQSPYEQYF
>17|TRBV9|-|TRBJ1-1
TGTGCCAGCAGCGTAGGGAAGGCTGGGGGGCTGAACACTGAAGCTTTCTTT
CASSVGKAGGLNTEAFF
>14|TRBV2|TRBD1|TRBJ1-2
TGTGCCAGCAGCGTACAAGACAGGGAGGATGGCTACACCTTC
CASSVQDREDGYTF
>11|TRBV10-2|-|TRBJ2-5
TGCGCCAGCAGTGTAGGGGAGACCCAGTACTTC
CASSVGETQYF
>17|TRBV7-9|-|TRBJ1-6
TGTGCCAGCAGCCCCGAACCAGCGACCCCAAGGGGTTCACCCCTCCACTTT
CASSPEPATPRGSPLHF
>17|TRBV23-1|-|TRBJ1-1
TGCGCCAGCAGTCAGTTCCAAAGGGGCGCGAGAAACACTGAAGCTTTCTTT
CASSQFQRGARNTEAFF
>16|TRBV5-1|TRBD1|TRBJ1-4
TGCGCCAGCAGCTTGGAGCCACAGGGGCGGAGGGAAAAACTGTTTTTT
CASSLEPQGRREKLFF
>18|TRBV9|-|TRBJ2-6
TGTGCCAGCAGCGTGCGCCCGGGACATTCCTCTGGGGCCAACGTCCTGACTTTC
CASSVRPGHSSGANVLTF
>16|TRBV6-5|TRBD1|TRBJ1-1
TGTGCCAGCAGTTACTCGACAGGGGCCCTGAACACTGAAGCTTTCTTT
CASSYSTGALNTEAFF
>14|TRBV10-3|TRBD1|TRBJ1-5
TGTGCCATCAGTGGACAGGGGGCGTATCAGCCCCAGCATTTT
CAISGQGAYQPQHF
>14|TRBV7-2|-|TRBJ2-2
TGTGCCAGCAGCTTCACTTTAAACACCGGGGAGCTGTTTTTT
CASSFTLNTGELFF
>14|TRBV28|TRBD1|TRBJ2-7
TGTGCCAGCAGCCGGACAGGGGACTGGCCCGAGCAGTACTTC
CASSRTGDWPEQYF
>13|TRBV6-5|TRBD1|TRBJ1-1
TGTGCCAGCAGTCCGGGACAGGGGGCTGAAGCTTTCTTT
CASSPGQGAEAFF
>15|TRBV28|TRBD1|TRBJ1-5
TGTGCCAGCAGTTTAACAGGGGGCTATGGGGAGCCCCAGCATTTT
CASSLTGGYGEPQHF
>12|TRBV28|-|TRBJ1-1
TGTGCCACCACGGACCTGAACACTGAAGCTTTCTTT
CATTDLNTEAFF